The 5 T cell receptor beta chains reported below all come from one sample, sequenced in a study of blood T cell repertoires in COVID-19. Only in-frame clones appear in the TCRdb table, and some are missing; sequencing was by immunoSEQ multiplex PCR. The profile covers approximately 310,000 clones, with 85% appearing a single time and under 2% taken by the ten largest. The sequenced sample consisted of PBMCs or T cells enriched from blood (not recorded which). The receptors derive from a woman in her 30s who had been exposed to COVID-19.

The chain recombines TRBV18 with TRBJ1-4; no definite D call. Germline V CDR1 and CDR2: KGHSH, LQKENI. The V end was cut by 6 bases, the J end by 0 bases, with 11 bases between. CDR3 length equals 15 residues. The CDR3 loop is CASSRTHATNEKLFF. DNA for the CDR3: TGTGCCAGCTCGAGAACCCATGCAACTAATGAAAAACTGTTTTTT.

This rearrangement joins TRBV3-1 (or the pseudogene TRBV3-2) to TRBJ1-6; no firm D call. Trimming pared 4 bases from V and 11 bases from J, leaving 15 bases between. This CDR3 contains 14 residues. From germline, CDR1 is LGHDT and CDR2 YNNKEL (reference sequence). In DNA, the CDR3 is TGTGCCAGCAGCCGAGCTATAGCACGTACACCCCTCCACTTT. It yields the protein CASSRAIARTPLHF.

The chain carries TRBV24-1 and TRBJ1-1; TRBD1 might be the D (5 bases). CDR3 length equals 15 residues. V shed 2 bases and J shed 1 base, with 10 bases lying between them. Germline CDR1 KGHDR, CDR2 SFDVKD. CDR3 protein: CATSDSYRPNTEAFF. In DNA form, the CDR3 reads TGTGCCACCAGTGATTCCTACAGGCCGAACACTGAAGCTTTCTTT.

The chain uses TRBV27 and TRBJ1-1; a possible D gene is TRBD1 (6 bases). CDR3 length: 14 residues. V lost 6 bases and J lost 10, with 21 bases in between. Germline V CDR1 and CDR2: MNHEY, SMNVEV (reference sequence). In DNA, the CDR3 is TGTGCCAGCAGCTCACAGGGTCGGCTGATGATAGCTTTCTTT. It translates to CASSSQGRLMIAFF.

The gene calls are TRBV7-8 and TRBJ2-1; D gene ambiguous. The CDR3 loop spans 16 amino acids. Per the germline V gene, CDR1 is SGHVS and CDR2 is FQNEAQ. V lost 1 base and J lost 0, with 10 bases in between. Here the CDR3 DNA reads TGTGCCAGCAGCTTAGTTACAGCTCTCTCCTACAATGAGCAGTTCTTC. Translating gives CASSLVTALSYNEQFF.